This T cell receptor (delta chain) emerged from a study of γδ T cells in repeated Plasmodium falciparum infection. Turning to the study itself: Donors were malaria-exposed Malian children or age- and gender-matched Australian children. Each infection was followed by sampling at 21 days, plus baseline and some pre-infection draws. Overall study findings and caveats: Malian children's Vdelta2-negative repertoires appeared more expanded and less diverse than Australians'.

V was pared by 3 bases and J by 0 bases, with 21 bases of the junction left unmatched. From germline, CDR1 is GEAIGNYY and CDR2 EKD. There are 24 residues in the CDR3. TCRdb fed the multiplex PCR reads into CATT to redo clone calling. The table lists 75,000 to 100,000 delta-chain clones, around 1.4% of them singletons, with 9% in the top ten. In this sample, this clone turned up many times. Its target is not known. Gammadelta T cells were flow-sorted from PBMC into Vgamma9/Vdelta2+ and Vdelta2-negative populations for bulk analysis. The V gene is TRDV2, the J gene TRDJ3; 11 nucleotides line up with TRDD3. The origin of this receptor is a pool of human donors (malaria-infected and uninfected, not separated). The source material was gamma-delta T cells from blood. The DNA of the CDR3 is TGTGCCTGTGACCCAGTAGCTCAACTGGGGGATATAGGGGGCGCCTCCTGGGACACCCGACAGATGTTTTTC. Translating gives CACDPVAQLGDIGGASWDTRQMFF.